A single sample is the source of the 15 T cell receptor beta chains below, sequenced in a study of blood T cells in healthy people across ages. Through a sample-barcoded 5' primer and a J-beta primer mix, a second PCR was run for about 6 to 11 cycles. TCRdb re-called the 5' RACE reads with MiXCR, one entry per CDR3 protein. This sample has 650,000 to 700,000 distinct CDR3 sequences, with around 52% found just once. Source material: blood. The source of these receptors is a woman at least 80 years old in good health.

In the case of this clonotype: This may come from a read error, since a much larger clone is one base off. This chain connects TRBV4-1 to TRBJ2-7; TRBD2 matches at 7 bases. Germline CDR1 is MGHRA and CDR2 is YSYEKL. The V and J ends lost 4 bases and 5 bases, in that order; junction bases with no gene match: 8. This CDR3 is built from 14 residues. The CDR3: CASSRGGSEHEQYF. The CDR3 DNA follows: TGCGCCAGCAGCCGAGGCGGGAGTGAGCACGAGCAGTACTTC.

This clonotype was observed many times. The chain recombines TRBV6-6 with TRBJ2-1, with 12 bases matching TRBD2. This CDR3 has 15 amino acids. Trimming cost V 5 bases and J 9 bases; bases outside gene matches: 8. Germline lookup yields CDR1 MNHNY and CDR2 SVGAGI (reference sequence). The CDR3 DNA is TGTGCCAGCAGTAAACTAGCGGGGGGTAGGGGTGAGCAGTTCTTC. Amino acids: CASSKLAGGRGEQFF.

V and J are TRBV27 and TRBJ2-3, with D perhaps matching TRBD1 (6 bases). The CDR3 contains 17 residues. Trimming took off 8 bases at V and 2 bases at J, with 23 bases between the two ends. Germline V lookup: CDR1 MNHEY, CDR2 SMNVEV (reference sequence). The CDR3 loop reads CASGNTVIGTNTDTQYF. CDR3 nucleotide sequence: TGTGCCAGCGGAAACACCGTTATCGGGACAAACACAGATACGCAGTATTTT.

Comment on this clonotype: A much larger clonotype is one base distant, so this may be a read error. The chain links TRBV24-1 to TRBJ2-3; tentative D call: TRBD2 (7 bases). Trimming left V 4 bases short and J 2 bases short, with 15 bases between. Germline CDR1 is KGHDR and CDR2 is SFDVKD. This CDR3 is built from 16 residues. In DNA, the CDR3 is TGTGCCACCAGTGAAAATGGGGGGGGCAACACAGATACGCAGTATTTT. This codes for CATSENGGGNTDTQYF.

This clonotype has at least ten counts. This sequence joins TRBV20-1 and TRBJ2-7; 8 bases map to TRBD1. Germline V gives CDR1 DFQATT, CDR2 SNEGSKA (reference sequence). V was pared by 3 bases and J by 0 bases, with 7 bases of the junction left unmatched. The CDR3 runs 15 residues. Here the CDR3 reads CSASPQTGVSYEQYF. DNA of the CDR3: TGCAGTGCTAGTCCCCAGACAGGGGTCTCCTACGAGCAGTACTTC.

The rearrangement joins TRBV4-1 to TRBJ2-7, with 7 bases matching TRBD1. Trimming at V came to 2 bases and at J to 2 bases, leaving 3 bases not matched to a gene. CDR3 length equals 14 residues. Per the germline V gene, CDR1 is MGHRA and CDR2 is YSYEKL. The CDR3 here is CASSQQTGTYEQYF. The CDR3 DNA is TGCGCCAGCAGCCAACAGACAGGGACCTACGAGCAGTACTTC.

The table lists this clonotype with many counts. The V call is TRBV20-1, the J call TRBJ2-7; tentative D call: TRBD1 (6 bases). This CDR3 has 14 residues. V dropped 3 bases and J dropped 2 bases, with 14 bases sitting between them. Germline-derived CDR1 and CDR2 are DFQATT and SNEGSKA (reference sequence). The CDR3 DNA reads TGCAGTGCTAGGGGGGACATCCTAGCCTACGAGCAGTACTTC. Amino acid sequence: CSARGDILAYEQYF.

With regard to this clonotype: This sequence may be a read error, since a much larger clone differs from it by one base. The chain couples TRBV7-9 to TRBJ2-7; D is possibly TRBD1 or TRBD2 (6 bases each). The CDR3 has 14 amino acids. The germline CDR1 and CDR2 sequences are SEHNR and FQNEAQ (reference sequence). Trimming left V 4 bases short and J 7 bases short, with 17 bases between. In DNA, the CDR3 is TGTGCCAGCAGCTACTTACAGGGAGGTAATGAGCAGTACTTC. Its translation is CASSYLQGGNEQYF.

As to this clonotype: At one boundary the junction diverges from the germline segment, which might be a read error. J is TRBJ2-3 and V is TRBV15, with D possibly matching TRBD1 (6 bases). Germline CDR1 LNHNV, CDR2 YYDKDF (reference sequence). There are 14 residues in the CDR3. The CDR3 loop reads CVTAAWGRTDTQYF. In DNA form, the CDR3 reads TGTGTCACCGCAGCGTGGGGGCGGACAGATACGCAGTATTTT.

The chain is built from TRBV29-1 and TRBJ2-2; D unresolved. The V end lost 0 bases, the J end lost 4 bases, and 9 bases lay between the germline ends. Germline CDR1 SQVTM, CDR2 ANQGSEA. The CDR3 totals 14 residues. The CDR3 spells CSVEDSRSTGELFF. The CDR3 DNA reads TGCAGCGTTGAAGATAGTAGGAGCACCGGGGAGCTGTTTTTT.

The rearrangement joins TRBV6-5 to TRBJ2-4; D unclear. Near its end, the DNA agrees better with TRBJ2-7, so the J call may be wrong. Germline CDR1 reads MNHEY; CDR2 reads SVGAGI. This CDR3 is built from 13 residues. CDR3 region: CASSYSKQVEQYF. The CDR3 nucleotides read TGTGCCAGCAGTTACTCGAAGCAGGTCGAGCAGTACTTC.

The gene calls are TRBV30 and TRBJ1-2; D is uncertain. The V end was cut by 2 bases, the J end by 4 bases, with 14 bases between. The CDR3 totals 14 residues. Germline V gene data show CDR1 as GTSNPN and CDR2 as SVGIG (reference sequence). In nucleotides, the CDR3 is TGTGCCTGGAGTCCTGCCTTTGGAGCCTATGGCTACACCTTC. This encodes CAWSPAFGAYGYTF.

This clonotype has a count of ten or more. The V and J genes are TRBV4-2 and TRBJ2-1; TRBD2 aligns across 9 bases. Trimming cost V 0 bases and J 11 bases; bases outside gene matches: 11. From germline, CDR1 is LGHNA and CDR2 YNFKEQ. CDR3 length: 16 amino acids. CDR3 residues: CASSQEPGLAGKQQFF. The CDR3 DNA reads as TGTGCCAGCAGCCAAGAACCGGGACTAGCTGGAAAGCAGCAGTTCTTC.

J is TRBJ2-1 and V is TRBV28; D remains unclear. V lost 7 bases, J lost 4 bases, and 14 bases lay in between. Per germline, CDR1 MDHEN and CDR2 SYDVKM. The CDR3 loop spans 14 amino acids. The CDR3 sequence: CASTDRVAYNEQFF. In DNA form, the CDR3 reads TGTGCCAGCACTGACCGGGTCGCATACAATGAGCAGTTCTTC.

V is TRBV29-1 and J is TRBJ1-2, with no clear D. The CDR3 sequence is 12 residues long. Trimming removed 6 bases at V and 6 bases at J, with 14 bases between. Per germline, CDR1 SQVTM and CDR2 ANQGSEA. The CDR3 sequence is CSVHDPANGYTF. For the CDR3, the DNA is TGCAGCGTCCACGACCCGGCTAATGGCTACACCTTC.